Below are 30 T cell receptor beta chains sequenced from a single sample in a study of shared clonotypes between healthy human individuals. Some clones are missing from TCRdb's copy, which holds only in-frame ones; the method was immunoSEQ multiplex PCR. Of 2 million to 3 million clones detected, 80% to 95% appear once; the ten largest clones hold 0.36%. The specimen sequenced was naive CD4+ T cells from PBMCs. Regarding subset: CD45RA+ positively selected. The receptors here all came from a man younger than 35 in good health. Some clones in this sample may be carry-over from other donors' samples.

The chain combines TRBV2 with TRBJ2-1; no clear D. CDR1 SNHLY and CDR2 FYNNEI come from the germline V gene. The CDR3 totals 16 residues. V was pared by 4 bases and J by 5 bases, with 18 bases between. The CDR3 DNA follows: TGTGCCAGCAGTGTTGTTTATACCCCTGGACACAATGAGCAGTTCTTC. Translation gives CASSVVYTPGHNEQFF.

This chain uses TRBV11-1 with TRBJ1-1; the match to TRBD1 covers 11 bases. CDR1 is SGHAT and CDR2 is FQDESV in the germline V gene (reference sequence). The CDR3 has 15 residues. Losses at the gene ends were 5 bases for V and 2 bases for J; bases not matched to a gene: 4. The CDR3 DNA is TGTGCCAGCAGCCCCTGGACAGGGGGCAACACTGAAGCTTTCTTT. Translation: CASSPWTGGNTEAFF.

To note about this clone: One end of the junction fails to match germline, which may point to a read error. The chain carries TRBV7-9 and TRBJ2-4; D may match TRBD1 or TRBD2 (6 bases each). The CDR3 totals 11 residues. CDR1 is SEHNR, CDR2 FQNEAQ, per germline (reference sequence). The CDR3 protein is CASSLGRGFHF. CDR3 DNA: TGTGCCAGCAGCTTAGGGAGGGGGTTTCACTTC.

This clone has just one count. Other DNA sequences in this specimen translate into the identical CDR3. This chain uses TRBV6-5 with TRBJ1-5; a possible D gene is TRBD1 (6 bases). V was clipped by 6 bases and J by 0 bases, with 12 bases between them. The CDR3 spans 15 residues. CDR1 and CDR2 from the germline V gene are MNHEY and SVGAGI. The CDR3 bases are TGTGCCAGCAGCCCACAGGGATATAGCAATCAGCCCCAGCATTTT. The encoded protein is CASSPQGYSNQPQHF.

In its sample, this clone was seen once. The rearrangement joins TRBV5-1 to TRBJ2-5; D ambiguous. Germline V gives CDR1 SGHRS, CDR2 YFSETQ. This CDR3 comprises 13 residues. Between the trimmed V and J ends, which lost 4 bases and 4 bases, there was a span of 11 bases. DNA for the CDR3: TGCGCCAGCAGCAGGGCAGCCAGAGAGACCCAGTACTTC. It yields the protein CASSRAARETQYF.

This clone was observed a single time. The chain recombines TRBV2 with TRBJ1-1; the D is unclear. CDR1 and CDR2 (germline): SNHLY, FYNNEI. This CDR3 has 13 residues. V shed 1 base and J shed 10 bases, with 13 bases lying between them. CDR3 in DNA: TGTGCCAGCAGTGAAGGCCCGGGAGTCGGAGCTTTCTTT. It yields the protein CASSEGPGVGAFF.

This chain uses TRBV5-1 with TRBJ2-1, with D possibly being TRBD1 (5 bases). Trimming shortened V by 7 bases and J by 7 bases, and 21 bases separated the two germline ends. The CDR3 has 15 residues. Germline loops: CDR1 SGHRS, CDR2 YFSETQ. In nucleotides, the CDR3 is TGCGCCAGCCAAAAGACGCAGGGCCGCATAAATGAGCAGTTCTTC. This encodes CASQKTQGRINEQFF.

About this clone itself: The CDR3 end shows no conserved phenylalanine or tryptophan, and so a read error is likely. The chain carries TRBV28 and TRBJ1-5, with D hard to call. CDR3 size: 14 residues. V was clipped by 6 bases and J by 1 base, with 10 bases between them. From germline, CDR1 is MDHEN and CDR2 SYDVKM. DNA of the CDR3: TGTGCCAGCAGAAGCCGGGCCAGCAATCAGCCCCAGCATCTT. Protein product: CASRSRASNQPQHL.

This chain connects TRBV29-1 to TRBJ2-4, with D perhaps matching TRBD1 (6 bases). This CDR3 region has 17 residues. CDR1 is SQVTM, CDR2 ANQGSEA, per germline. V shed 6 bases and J shed 3 bases, with 24 bases lying between them. Here the CDR3 DNA reads TGCAGCGTGGCCAAGGTTACAGGGAAGGTCGGCAAAAACATTCAGTACTTC. Its protein product is CSVAKVTGKVGKNIQYF.

The gene calls are TRBV4-1 and TRBJ1-2, with D possibly matching TRBD1 (6 bases). CDR3 length: 14 residues. CDR1 and CDR2 (germline): MGHRA, YSYEKL. V dropped 0 bases and J dropped 7 bases, with 12 bases sitting between them. The CDR3 here is CASSQDWGASGYTF. CDR3 DNA: TGCGCCAGCAGCCAAGATTGGGGGGCGAGTGGCTACACCTTC.

This clone appeared once. The rearrangement uses TRBV4-2 and TRBJ1-1, with 10 positions matching TRBD1. V was clipped by 0 bases and J by 4 bases; unmatched bases: 2. This CDR3 spans 15 amino acids. CDR1 and CDR2 from the germline V gene are LGHNA and YNFKEQ. The CDR3: CASSQEWDRGTEAFF. CDR3 bases: TGTGCCAGCAGCCAAGAATGGGACAGGGGCACTGAAGCTTTCTTT.

The CDR3 reads CASSLPGTPETQYF. CDR3 DNA sequence: TGTGCCAGCAGCTTGCCAGGGACTCCAGAGACCCAGTACTTC. The genes are TRBV5-6 and TRBJ2-5; a possible D gene is TRBD2 (6 bases). CDR1 SGHDT and CDR2 YYEEEE come from the germline V gene. With 1 base removed from V and 4 bases from J, the gap between germline ends came to 11 bases. The length of the CDR3 is 14 residues.

The rearrangement joins TRBV7-2 to TRBJ1-5; D is perhaps TRBD1 (6 bases). Germline CDR1 is SGHTA and CDR2 is FQGNSA. The CDR3 covers 15 residues. V was shortened by 1 base and J by 6 bases, with 13 bases between the two germline ends. The CDR3 DNA reads TGTGCCAGCAGCTTAGAAGGCAGGGGAAGTCAGCCCCAGCATTTT. It yields the protein CASSLEGRGSQPQHF. The variable domain in full, with the rest retrieved from reference TRBV7-2 and TRBJ1-5, is GAGVSQSPSNKVTEKGKDVELRCDPISGHTALYWYRQSLGQGLEFLIYFQGNSAPDKSGLPSDRFSAERTGGSVSTLTIQRTQQEDSAVYLCASSLEGRGSQPQHFGDGTRLSIL.

A remark on this clone: The sample holds other DNA sequences that translate to the same CDR3. The rearrangement links TRBV5-1 to TRBJ1-1; perhaps TRBD1 as D (6 bases). Trimming removed 0 bases from V and 4 bases from J, with 10 bases in between. This CDR3 is 14 amino acids long. The germline V gene encodes CDR1 SGHRS and CDR2 YFSETQ. In DNA form, the CDR3 reads TGCGCCAGCAGCTTGGCTGGGACATCCACTGAAGCTTTCTTT. Protein product: CASSLAGTSTEAFF.

CDR3 protein: CASSGRPTGGNTGELFF. For the CDR3, the DNA is TGTGCCAGCAGTGGACGCCCGACAGGGGGCAACACCGGGGAGCTGTTTTTT. The rearrangement uses TRBV2 and TRBJ2-2, with 10 bases lining up with TRBD1. CDR3 length: 17 amino acids. V lost 4 bases to trimming and J lost 2 bases; unmatched junction nucleotides: 7. Germline CDR1 SNHLY, CDR2 FYNNEI.

The rearrangement uses TRBV30 and TRBJ2-2; D possibly corresponds to TRBD2 (6 bases). Germline V gene lookup returns CDR1 GTSNPN and CDR2 SVGIG (reference sequence). CDR3 size: 16 residues. Trimming removed 2 bases from V and 0 bases from J, with 13 bases in between. CDR3 sequence reads: CAWSFGGGANTGELFF. As DNA, the CDR3 is TGTGCCTGGAGTTTTGGAGGAGGGGCGAACACCGGGGAGCTGTTTTTT.

The V call is TRBV7-3, the J call TRBJ2-1; 8 positions agree with TRBD2. Looked up from germline, CDR1 is SGHTA and CDR2 is FQGTGA. This CDR3 has 14 amino acids. Trimming took 5 bases from V and 10 from J; bases not matched to a gene: 10. The CDR3 loop is CASSVETSDKEQFF. CDR3 DNA sequence: TGTGCCAGCAGCGTGGAGACTAGCGATAAAGAGCAGTTCTTC.

The gene calls are TRBV28 and TRBJ2-1; 7 bases line up with TRBD2. V lost 8 bases to trimming and J lost 6 bases; unmatched junction nucleotides: 7. Germline V gene lookup returns CDR1 MDHEN and CDR2 SYDVKM. The CDR3 runs to 13 residues. CDR3 residues: CASSLAALNEQFF. CDR3 bases: TGTGCCAGCTCCCTAGCGGCCCTCAATGAGCAGTTCTTC.

The gene calls are TRBV9 and TRBJ2-2; D unresolved. The V end was cut by 0 bases, the J end by 3 bases, with 9 bases between. The CDR3 loop spans 15 amino acids. Per germline, CDR1 SGDLS and CDR2 YYNGEE. CDR3 amino acids: CASSVGRIYTGELFF. The CDR3 coding sequence is TGTGCCAGCAGCGTAGGCCGCATCTACACCGGGGAGCTGTTTTTT.

The chain recombines TRBV10-2 with TRBJ1-5, with D unclear. The CDR3 sequence is 14 residues long. Per germline, CDR1 WSHSY and CDR2 SAAADI. V shed 6 bases and J shed 5 bases, with 14 bases lying between them. Here the CDR3 DNA reads TGCGCCAGCAGCCCGTTCTCCCCCGATCAGCCCCAGCATTTT. It codes for CASSPFSPDQPQHF.

The chain employs TRBV19 and TRBJ2-5; TRBD2 agrees at 10 bases. The trim removed 10 bases at V and 4 bases at J, leaving 6 bases unmatched. This CDR3 contains 13 residues. CDR1 and CDR2 from the germline V gene are LNHDA and SQIVND (reference sequence). In nucleotides, the CDR3 is TGTGCCACGTTAGCGGGAGGTCGAGAGACCCAGTACTTC. It encodes CATLAGGRETQYF.

V gene TRBV7-3 combines with J gene TRBJ2-2; possibly TRBD2 for D (6 bases). Germline V lookup: CDR1 SGHTA, CDR2 FQGTGA. The ends were cut back, 6 bases at V and 2 bases at J, with 13 bases in the middle. The CDR3 runs to 15 residues. Written as DNA, the CDR3 is TGTGCCAGCAGGAGAGCGGGTAGCAACACCGGGGAGCTGTTTTTT. This codes for CASRRAGSNTGELFF.

This clone is a singleton in its sample. The chain is built from TRBV6-1 and TRBJ2-7; 9 bases are a match to TRBD2. J gave up 2 bases and V 6 bases, and 5 bases lay outside the gene matches. Germline CDR1 and CDR2: MNHNS and SASEGT. The CDR3 sequence is 14 residues long. The CDR3 region has the DNA TGTGCCAGCAGCCCCGGGACTAGCACCTACGAGCAGTACTTC. The encoded protein is CASSPGTSTYEQYF.

The CDR3 DNA reads as TGCGCCAGCCAACCCACGGGAGAGACCCAGTACTTC. As protein: CASQPTGETQYF. The chain couples TRBV5-1 to TRBJ2-5, with D unresolved. V lost 7 bases, J lost 4 bases, and 11 bases lay in between. The CDR3 is 12 amino acids. The germline gives CDR1 SGHRS, CDR2 YFSETQ.

The rearrangement joins TRBV5-1 to TRBJ2-7; D is unclear. This CDR3 is built from 13 residues. V lost 3 bases to trimming and J lost 5 bases, with 12 bases between them. The germline V gene encodes CDR1 SGHRS and CDR2 YFSETQ. The CDR3 bases are TGCGCCAGCAGCTCCCTTCTACGCCACGAGCAGTACTTC. Translating gives CASSSLLRHEQYF. Full variable domain (rest looked up from reference TRBV5-1 and TRBJ2-7): KAGVTQTPRYLIKTRGQQVTLSCSPISGHRSVSWYQQTPGQGLQFLFEYFSETQRNKGNFPGRFSGRQFSNSRSEMNVSTLELGDSALYLCASSSLLRHEQYFGPGTRLTVT.

This chain uses TRBV5-1 with TRBJ2-7, with D unclear. Germline lookup yields CDR1 SGHRS and CDR2 YFSETQ. CDR3 length: 13 residues. Trimming removed 0 bases at V and 3 bases at J, with 7 bases between. The CDR3 DNA reads TGCGCCAGCAGCTTGGGGCAGTACTACGAGCAGTACTTC. Translated, it gives CASSLGQYYEQYF.

J is TRBJ1-1 and V is TRBV9, with TRBD1 as a possible D gene (6 bases). CDR1 is SGDLS, CDR2 YYNGEE, per germline. This CDR3 has 13 amino acids. Trimming removed 4 bases at V and 3 bases at J, with 10 bases between. CDR3 region: CASSTRQDTEAFF. The CDR3 DNA sequence: TGTGCCAGCAGCACTAGACAGGACACTGAAGCTTTCTTT.

V and J are TRBV2 and TRBJ1-1; D not resolved. The V end lost 2 bases, the J end lost 1 base, and 11 bases lay between the germline ends. CDR3 length: 15 residues. Germline V CDR1 and CDR2: SNHLY, FYNNEI. The CDR3 reads CASSEPGAKNTEAFF. The DNA of the CDR3 is TGTGCCAGCAGTGAACCAGGCGCCAAGAACACTGAAGCTTTCTTT.

The chain has TRBV5-1 and TRBJ2-5; no clear D. CDR1 and CDR2 from the germline V gene are SGHRS and YFSETQ. Between the trimmed V and J ends, which lost 2 bases and 2 bases, there was a span of 16 bases. The CDR3 contains 16 residues. CDR3 in amino acids: CASSFRARDQQETQYF. Here the CDR3 DNA reads TGCGCCAGCAGCTTCCGGGCCCGAGACCAACAAGAGACCCAGTACTTC.

The chain couples TRBV28 to TRBJ1-5, with 7 bases lining up with TRBD1. The CDR3 is made up of 14 amino acids. J was trimmed by 6 bases and V by 10 bases; bases with no gene match: 12. Germline-derived CDR1 and CDR2 are MDHEN and SYDVKM. The CDR3 coding sequence is TGTGCCAACTCACAGGGGTCAGGAAGTCAGCCCCAGCATTTT. Translating it yields CANSQGSGSQPQHF.